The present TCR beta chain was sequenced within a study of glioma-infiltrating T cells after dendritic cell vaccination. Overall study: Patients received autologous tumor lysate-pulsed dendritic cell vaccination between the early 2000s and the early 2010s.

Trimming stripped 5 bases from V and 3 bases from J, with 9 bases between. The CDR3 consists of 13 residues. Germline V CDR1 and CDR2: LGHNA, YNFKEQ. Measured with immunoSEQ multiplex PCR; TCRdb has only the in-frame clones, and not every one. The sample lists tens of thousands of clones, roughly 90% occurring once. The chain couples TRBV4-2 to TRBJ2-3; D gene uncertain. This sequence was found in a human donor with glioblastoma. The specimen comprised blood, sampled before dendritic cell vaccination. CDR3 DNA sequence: TGTGCCAGCAGCGCTCGGGTGACAGATACGCAGTATTTT. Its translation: CASSARVTDTQYF.